This T cell receptor beta chain comes out of a study of T cells expressing NK-cell markers. Study-level background: Sorted CD3+CD56+NKG2C+, CD3+CD56+NKG2C- and CD3+CD56-NKG2C+ T cells supplied TCR beta repertoires. Serological testing identified seven of the eight sequenced donors as HCMV-seropositive and one as seronegative.

UMIs accompanied the 5'RACE template switching by which TCR beta cDNA was made. TCRdb re-called the 5' RACE reads and catalogs CDR3 proteins one per entry, DNA excluded. The repertoire table contains approximately 550,000 distinct CDR3 sequences. The CDR3 spans 17 residues. Looked up from germline, CDR1 is SGHKS and CDR2 is YYEKEE (reference sequence). The V call is TRBV5-5, the J call TRBJ2-3; TCRdb returns TRBD2, unconfirmable since there is no DNA. The sequencing input was blood T cells: a sorted CD56 or NKG2C T cell subset, CD4+ or CD8+ T cells, or bulk PBMC T cells (not recorded which). The TCR was taken from a young man in good health. The CDR3 is CASSTYWLAVSTDTQYF.